A selection of T cell receptor beta chains follows, all from one sample in a study of blood T cell repertoires in COVID-19. Sequencing was performed with immunoSEQ multiplex PCR; in TCRdb, only in-frame clones are kept and a portion is missing. The profile shows 77,000 or so clones, approximately 80% of them singletons. The sample consisted of peripheral blood. The receptor source for this set is a man in his thirties or forties with COVID-19, enrolled during active disease. Each CDR3 is given with its conserved first and last residue. A D gene is named only where the DNA matches it firmly. Some rows have no size entry. The others give once, few or many, or a class for an expanded clone.

abundance | j_gene | d_gene | v_gene | CDR3aa | CDR3nt
- | TRBJ1-3 | - | TRBV6-5 | CASSYGHGSGNTIYF | TGTGCCAGCAGTTACGGGCACGGCTCTGGAAACACCATATATTTT
- | TRBJ1-1 | - | TRBV4-2 | CASSQDPTTGTEAFF | TGTGCCAGCAGCCAAGACCCCACAACGGGCACTGAAGCTTTCTTT
once | TRBJ2-2 | - | TRBV18 | CASSPTAGSTGELFF | TGTGCCAGCTCTCCAACGGCGGGGAGCACCGGGGAGCTGTTTTTT
- | TRBJ1-1 | - | TRBV28 | CASSRGSAFF | TGTGCCAGCAGTCGGGGGTCAGCTTTCTTT
- | TRBJ2-7 | TRBD1 | TRBV5-4 | CASSPPGGQTYEQYF | TGTGCCAGCAGCCCTCCAGGGGGTCAGACCTACGAGCAGTACTTC
- | TRBJ1-4 | TRBD1 | TRBV30 | CAWTRTGSVEKLFF | TGTGCCTGGACCCGGACAGGGTCGGTTGAAAAACTGTTTTTT
- | TRBJ2-1 | - | TRBV28 | CASSFDSNSYNEQFF | TGTGCCAGCAGTTTTGACTCCAACTCCTACAATGAGCAGTTCTTC
- | TRBJ1-2 | - | TRBV28 | CASSLESSPNYGYTF | TGTGCCAGCAGTTTAGAATCGAGCCCTAACTATGGCTACACCTTC
- | TRBJ2-7 | - | TRBV5-6 | CASSLLTGSYEQYF | TGTGCCAGCAGCTTGTTAACAGGCTCCTACGAGCAGTACTTC
once | TRBJ1-1 | - | TRBV7-9 | CAGVQGNTEAFF | TGTGCCGGCGTTCAGGGGAACACTGAAGCTTTCTTT
- | TRBJ2-4 | TRBD2 | TRBV14 | CASSQGTRGILAKNIQYF | TGTGCCAGCAGCCAAGGAACGCGGGGGATTTTAGCCAAAAACATTCAGTACTTC
- | TRBJ2-7 | - | TRBV11-2 | CASSLFGRTGGEQYF | TGTGCCAGCAGCTTATTCGGCCGCACAGGAGGGGAGCAGTACTTC
- | TRBJ2-1 | - | TRBV19 | CASSVRGALDEQFF | TGTGCCAGTAGTGTCCGGGGGGCTTTGGATGAGCAGTTCTTC
- | TRBJ1-5 | TRBD1 | TRBV19 | CASKDLGTGGFQPQHF | TGTGCCAGTAAGGATTTGGGGACAGGGGGTTTTCAGCCCCAGCATTTT
- | TRBJ1-2 | TRBD1 | TRBV5-4 | CASSTNRGQKGYTF | TGTGCCAGCAGTACAAACAGGGGGCAGAAGGGCTACACCTTC
- | TRBJ2-7 | - | TRBV27 | CASIMVRRPSYEQYF | TGTGCCAGCATTATGGTCCGGAGGCCTTCCTACGAGCAGTACTTC
- | TRBJ1-4 | - | TRBV5-6 | CASSLKQIATNEKLFF | TGTGCCAGCAGCTTGAAACAGATCGCAACTAATGAAAAACTGTTTTTT
- | TRBJ2-1 | - | TRBV27 | CASSPVGQYNEQFF | TGTGCCAGCAGTCCCGTCGGACAGTACAATGAGCAGTTCTTC
- | TRBJ1-6 | - | TRBV25-1 | CASSDQGAYSPLHF | TGTGCCAGCAGTGACCAGGGCGCCTACTCACCCCTCCACTTT
- | TRBJ1-1 | - | TRBV6-5 | CASSYTPQGIVAFF | TGTGCCAGCAGTTACACCCCACAGGGAATTGTAGCTTTCTTT
- | TRBJ2-1 | TRBD2 | TRBV7-2 | CASSLTSGRAWQFF | TGTGCCAGCAGCTTAACTAGCGGGAGGGCCTGGCAGTTCTTC
few | TRBJ1-1 | - | TRBV10-3 | CAIRRGIDTEAFF | TGTGCCATCAGAAGGGGGATCGACACTGAAGCTTTCTTT
- | TRBJ1-4 | - | TRBV27 | CASSGLRGWDEKLFF | TGTGCCAGCAGTGGCCTCAGGGGTTGGGATGAAAAACTGTTTTTT
- | TRBJ2-3 | - | TRBV3-1/TRBV3-2 | CASSQTTETDTQYF | TGTGCCAGCAGCCAGACGACTGAGACAGATACGCAGTATTTT
- | TRBJ2-2 | - | TRBV24-1 | CATSVGLSLTGELFF | TGTGCCACCAGTGTTGGTCTTAGTCTAACCGGGGAGCTGTTTTTT
- | TRBJ1-2 | - | TRBV3-1/TRBV3-2 | CASSQGGRRGYTF | TGTGCCAGCAGCCAAGGGGGGCGCCGGGGCTACACCTTC
- | TRBJ1-1 | - | TRBV29-1 | CSVGGSQGTEAFF | TGCAGCGTTGGGGGCAGTCAAGGGACTGAAGCTTTCTTT
- | TRBJ1-2 | - | TRBV13 | CASSSGGPRAYGYTF | TGTGCCAGCAGCTCCGGGGGACCGCGCGCCTATGGCTACACCTTC
- | TRBJ2-7 | - | TRBV14 | CASSQGIGSGYEQYF | TGTGCCAGCAGCCAAGGTATCGGGAGCGGCTACGAGCAGTACTTC
few | TRBJ1-4 | - | TRBV3-1/TRBV3-2 | CASSQVGEAATNEKLFF | TGTGCCAGCAGCCAAGTGGGGGAGGCGGCAACTAATGAAAAACTGTTTTTT
- | TRBJ2-5 | - | TRBV7-3 | CASSLGRQETQYF | TGTGCCAGCAGCTTAGGCAGGCAAGAGACCCAGTACTTC
few | TRBJ1-1 | TRBD1 | TRBV4-3 | CASSSRTGEAFF | TGCGCCAGCAGCTCTCGGACAGGCGAAGCTTTCTTT
once | TRBJ2-7 | - | TRBV27 | CASKGGYEQYF | TGTGCCAGCAAGGGGGGGTACGAGCAGTACTTC
- | TRBJ2-5 | - | TRBV3-1/TRBV3-2 | CASSQEVGGYETQYF | TGTGCCAGCAGCCAAGAGGTGGGAGGCTATGAGACCCAGTACTTC
few | TRBJ1-2 | - | TRBV7-5 | CARSNHALGQKYGYTF | TGTGCCAGAAGCAACCATGCCCTCGGACAGAAATATGGCTACACCTTC
- | TRBJ1-2 | - | TRBV29-1 | CTATEGDGYTF | TGCACCGCAACAGAGGGAGACGGCTACACCTTC
few | TRBJ1-1 | - | TRBV28 | CASGLQGNTEAFF | TGTGCCAGCGGGTTACAGGGGAACACTGAAGCTTTCTTT
- | TRBJ2-7 | - | TRBV9 | CASSSTRAGTYEQYF | TGTGCCAGCAGCTCCACCAGAGCAGGTACCTACGAGCAGTACTTC
- | TRBJ1-5 | - | TRBV6-5 | CASTGGNRDDQPQHF | TGTGCCAGCACGGGTGGGAACAGGGACGATCAGCCCCAGCATTTT
- | TRBJ1-1 | - | TRBV5-8 | CASSWGHGPSNEAFF | TGTGCCAGCAGCTGGGGACATGGGCCTAGTAATGAAGCTTTCTTT
- | TRBJ1-1 | - | TRBV5-4 | CASSLGTATEAFF | TGTGCCAGCAGCTTGGGGACTGCCACTGAAGCTTTCTTT